A selection of T cell receptor beta chains follows, all from one sample in a study of blood T cell repertoires in COVID-19. This table comes from immunoSEQ multiplex PCR, and its TCRdb copy is limited to in-frame clones, with some not included. This repertoire shows just under 100,000 clones, 86% found once; its top ten account for over 10%. Sample: peripheral blood. The receptors stem from a woman aged 60 to 75 in a cohort sampled during active or convalescent COVID-19. CDR3s include the opening cysteine and the closing phenylalanine or tryptophan. Clone size is given for some rows only: seen once, a few or many times, or a class if the clone is expanded.

J gene	CDR3 length	clone size	V gene	CDR3 protein
TRBJ1-4	14	.	TRBV5-1	CASRTGPTNEKLFF
TRBJ1-3	18	few	TRBV28	CASSPTVFKGESGNTIYF
TRBJ2-2	16	.	TRBV7-2	CASSPNRLAGAGELFF
TRBJ1-4	15	few	TRBV28	CASSPQVRPNEKLFF
TRBJ1-6	16	.	TRBV7-3	CASSLRGTGKLTPLHF
TRBJ2-7	11	.	TRBV12-3/TRBV12-4	CASSLVYEQYF
TRBJ2-5	15	.	TRBV4-2	CASSHPGTGWETQYF
TRBJ2-3	17	once	TRBV24-1	CATSDLGSGRATDTQYF
TRBJ2-1	16	.	TRBV6-4	CASSLSGGLSGNEQFF
TRBJ2-7	14	.	TRBV18	CASSPGQGAGEQYF